A single sample gave rise to the 24 T cell receptor beta chains below, sequenced in a study of control samples from healthy donors and cancer patients. Only in-frame clones appear in the TCRdb table, and some are missing; sequencing was by immunoSEQ multiplex PCR. Among about 160,000 clones listed, about 94% were seen once. Material for sequencing was blood. The receptors were sampled from a woman younger than 45 in good health.

This clone was picked up a small number of times. The chain carries TRBV6-4 and TRBJ1-5; no reliable D call. There are 14 residues in the CDR3. Germline CDR1 and CDR2: MRHNA and SNTAGT. Between the trimmed V and J ends, which lost 0 bases and 4 bases, there was a span of 7 bases. Written as DNA, the CDR3 is TGTGCCAGCAGTGACTCTGGCAGTAATCAGCCCCAGCATTTT. It encodes CASSDSGSNQPQHF.

This clone was found a few times. V usage is TRBV7-9 and J usage is TRBJ1-1; D possibly corresponds to TRBD1 (5 bases). This CDR3 comprises 13 residues. With 2 bases removed from V and 1 base from J, the gap between germline ends came to 5 bases. Germline CDR1 is SEHNR and CDR2 is FQNEAQ (reference sequence). The CDR3 bases are TGTGCCAGCAGCTTACAGGGGAACACTGAAGCTTTCTTT. The encoded protein is CASSLQGNTEAFF.

V and J are TRBV19 and TRBJ2-1; TRBD2 is a possible D gene (5 bases). Trimming shortened V by 5 bases and J by 4 bases, and 12 bases separated the two germline ends. CDR3 length equals 14 residues. Germline V gives CDR1 LNHDA, CDR2 SQIVND (reference sequence). In DNA, the CDR3 is TGTGCCAGTAGTGGAACGGGAATTTACAATGAGCAGTTCTTC. Translated, it gives CASSGTGIYNEQFF.

The V and J genes are TRBV7-9 and TRBJ1-5; no clear D gene. This CDR3 region has 13 residues. The V end was cut by 3 bases, the J end by 5 bases, with 8 bases between. From germline, CDR1 is SEHNR and CDR2 FQNEAQ (reference sequence). The CDR3 here is CASSLLVDQPQHF. CDR3 DNA: TGTGCCAGCAGCTTGCTAGTGGATCAGCCCCAGCATTTT.

The CDR3 protein is CATSTRTYLNTEAFF. CDR3 nucleotides: TGTGCCACCAGCACAAGGACCTACCTAAACACTGAAGCTTTCTTT. The rearrangement joins TRBV15 to TRBJ1-1; D unresolved. Germline loops: CDR1 LNHNV, CDR2 YYDKDF (reference sequence). Trimming shortened V by 4 bases and J by 2 bases, and 14 bases separated the two germline ends. The CDR3 runs 15 residues.

J is TRBJ2-2 and V is TRBV7-2, with D possibly matching TRBD2 (6 bases). This CDR3 comprises 17 residues. CDR1 SGHTA and CDR2 FQGNSA come from the germline V gene. The V end lost 5 bases, the J end lost 5 bases, and 21 bases lay between the germline ends. The CDR3 region has the DNA TGTGCCAGCAGCCAGACGAGGATCGGGAGTCAGACCGGGGAGCTGTTTTTT. This sequence encodes CASSQTRIGSQTGELFF.

The V gene is TRBV6-5, the J gene TRBJ1-1; D may be TRBD1 (5 bases). CDR3 length: 14 residues. Germline lookup yields CDR1 MNHEY and CDR2 SVGAGI. V shed 6 bases and J shed 0 bases, with 11 bases lying between them. Written as DNA, the CDR3 is TGTGCCAGCAGGAGGGGACCGTTGAACACTGAAGCTTTCTTT. Translation gives CASRRGPLNTEAFF.

The chain recombines TRBV7-9 with TRBJ2-7; D remains ambiguous. Germline lookup yields CDR1 SEHNR and CDR2 FQNEAQ (reference sequence). V was shortened by 5 bases and J by 1 base, with 12 bases between the two germline ends. The CDR3 sequence is 14 residues long. CDR3 amino acids: CASSPATLSYEQYF. The CDR3 bases are TGTGCCAGCAGCCCTGCGACACTATCCTACGAGCAGTACTTC.

This sequence joins TRBV7-2 and TRBJ2-1; the match to TRBD2 covers 8 bases. The CDR3 has 15 amino acids. V trimming: 5 bases; J trimming: 3 bases; junction bases outside the gene matches: 6. Germline V gene lookup returns CDR1 SGHTA and CDR2 FQGNSA. The CDR3 nucleotides are TGTGCCAGCAGCACCCTAGCGGGCGGCTACAATGAGCAGTTCTTC. Translation gives CASSTLAGGYNEQFF.

The chain has TRBV27 and TRBJ2-7, with 14 bases fitting TRBD2. Germline-derived CDR1 and CDR2 are MNHEY and SMNVEV (reference sequence). CDR3 length: 19 residues. Unmatched junction bases numbered 16, after V lost 4 bases and J lost 5 bases. The CDR3 spells CASSSPGTSGSSSPHEQYF. The CDR3 nucleotides are TGTGCCAGCAGTTCCCCCGGGACTAGCGGGAGCAGTTCTCCCCACGAGCAGTACTTC.

This chain uses TRBV19 with TRBJ1-5, with TRBD1 as a possible D gene (6 bases). Germline lookup yields CDR1 LNHDA and CDR2 SQIVND (reference sequence). This CDR3 spans 17 amino acids. Trimming took 5 bases from V and 7 from J, leaving 24 bases between them. The CDR3 loop is CASSASAVIQGWQPQHF. As DNA, the CDR3 is TGTGCCAGTAGTGCGTCCGCCGTAATACAGGGATGGCAGCCCCAGCATTTT.

The V and J genes are TRBV5-1 and TRBJ1-3; D ambiguous. The ends were cut back, 0 bases at V and 1 base at J, with 5 bases in the middle. The CDR3 totals 14 residues. Germline assignment: CDR1 SGHRS and CDR2 YFSETQ. CDR3 residues: CASSLGQSGNTIYF. CDR3 sequence (DNA): TGCGCCAGCAGCTTGGGACAATCTGGAAACACCATATATTTT.

Comment on this clone: Compared with germline, one end of the junction differs, possibly owing to a read error. The J gene is TRBJ1-2, the V gene TRBV14; D is perhaps TRBD1 (6 bases). Germline-derived CDR1 and CDR2 are SGHDN and FVKESK. There are 13 residues in the CDR3. The CDR3 DNA reads as TGTGCCAGCAGCCAAGGGGTCACGACAGGTCGGGCCTTC. Translating it yields CASSQGVTTGRAF.

The V and J genes are TRBV19 and TRBJ2-3, with unresolved D. The germline gives CDR1 LNHDA, CDR2 SQIVND (reference sequence). Trimming stripped 1 base from V and 2 bases from J, with 13 bases between. The CDR3 has 16 residues. The CDR3 protein is CASSIGIGRNTDTQYF. CDR3 bases: TGTGCCAGTAGTATAGGAATCGGTAGGAACACAGATACGCAGTATTTT.

Written as DNA, the CDR3 is TGTGCCAGCAGCTTGGGGGGACAGGGTGGAGAAAAACTGTTTTTT. Its translation is CASSLGGQGGEKLFF. J is TRBJ1-4 and V is TRBV5-4, with 9 nucleotides matching TRBD1. V dropped 0 bases and J dropped 8; count of bases not matched to a gene: 5. This CDR3 has 15 residues. CDR1 and CDR2 from the germline V gene are SGHNT and YYREEE (reference sequence).

The table lists this clone with a count of one. V and J are TRBV5-1 and TRBJ1-1; D gene unclear. CDR1 and CDR2 (germline): SGHRS, YFSETQ. The CDR3 runs to 14 residues. V lost 2 bases and J 0 bases, leaving 8 bases between the germline ends. The CDR3: CASSLLTMNTEAFF. In nucleotides, the CDR3 is TGCGCCAGCAGCTTACTGACCATGAACACTGAAGCTTTCTTT.

This chain joins TRBV28 and TRBJ2-1; D uncertain. CDR3 length: 14 residues. The germline gives CDR1 MDHEN, CDR2 SYDVKM. Deletions cut 6 bases from V and 6 bases from J, with 15 bases between. As DNA, the CDR3 is TGTGCCAGCAGCGTGGCGCCGACGATCAATGAGCAGTTCTTC. Protein: CASSVAPTINEQFF.

The V call is TRBV28, the J call TRBJ1-6; D gene ambiguous. CDR1 MDHEN and CDR2 SYDVKM come from the germline V gene. This CDR3 region has 12 residues. V dropped 6 bases and J dropped 11 bases, with 11 bases sitting between them. As DNA, the CDR3 is TGTGCCAGCAGCTCGACCCATCCACCCCTCCACTTT. It is translated as CASSSTHPPLHF. The full variable domain, in which reference TRBV28 and TRBJ1-6 provide the parts outside the CDR3, is DVKVTQSSRYLVKRTGEKVFLECVQDMDHENMFWYRQDPGLGLRLIYFSYDVKMKEKGDIPEGYSVSREKKERFSLILESASTNQTSMYLCASSSTHPPLHFGNGTRLTVT.

This chain joins TRBV5-1 and TRBJ2-1; 7 positions match TRBD2. After removal of 2 bases from V and 3 bases from J, the junction contained 5 bases not matched to a gene. Germline values: CDR1 SGHRS, CDR2 YFSETQ. The CDR3 spans 15 residues. This CDR3 reads CASSLGLADYNEQFF. CDR3 DNA: TGCGCCAGCAGCTTAGGCCTAGCGGACTACAATGAGCAGTTCTTC.

V and J are TRBV6-2 or TRBV6-3 and TRBJ2-3; D uncertain. The V end lost 4 bases, the J end lost 0 bases, and 2 bases lay between the germline ends. The CDR3 runs 12 residues. Germline V CDR1 and CDR2: MNHEY, SVGEGT. In nucleotides, the CDR3 is TGTGCCAGCAGTTTTAGCACAGATACGCAGTATTTT. Encoded protein: CASSFSTDTQYF.

This chain links TRBV9 with TRBJ1-2; D not certain. The germline CDR1 and CDR2 sequences are SGDLS and YYNGEE. The CDR3 runs to 13 residues. V lost 0 bases, J lost 2 bases, and 5 bases lay in between. The CDR3 DNA reads TGTGCCAGCAGCGTAGGTGGGAACTATGGCTACACCTTC. Encoded protein: CASSVGGNYGYTF.

V usage is TRBV18 and J usage is TRBJ2-1, with 8 bases lining up with TRBD2. With 6 bases clipped from V and 2 bases from J, the junction kept 9 bases outside the gene matches. In germline, CDR1 is KGHSH, CDR2 LQKENI. The CDR3 is 16 amino acids. The CDR3 sequence is CASSSSGTRTYNEQFF. In DNA, the CDR3 is TGTGCCAGCTCCAGTTCCGGGACTAGGACCTACAATGAGCAGTTCTTC.

The genes are TRBV18 and TRBJ1-4; D call uncertain. CDR1 and CDR2 from the germline V gene are KGHSH and LQKENI. There are 15 residues in the CDR3. The ends were cut back, 3 bases at V and 8 bases at J, with 16 bases in the middle. CDR3 region: CASSPTPTGREKLFF. CDR3 coding DNA: TGTGCCAGCTCACCGACTCCCACCGGGAGGGAAAAACTGTTTTTT.

The V and J genes are TRBV30 and TRBJ1-5, with D possibly matching TRBD1 (5 bases). Looked up from germline, CDR1 is GTSNPN and CDR2 is SVGIG (reference sequence). V dropped 0 bases and J dropped 4 bases, with 10 bases sitting between them. The CDR3 covers 14 residues. CDR3 protein: CAWSVDSRNQPQHF. For the CDR3, the DNA is TGTGCCTGGAGTGTAGACAGTAGGAATCAGCCCCAGCATTTT. Combining the CDR3 with reference TRBV30 and TRBJ1-5 gives the whole variable domain SQTIHQWPATLVQPVGSPLSLECTVEGTSNPNLYWYRQAAGRGLQLLFYSVGIGQISSEVPQNLSASRPQDRQFILSSKKLLLSDSGFYLCAWSVDSRNQPQHFGDGTRLSIL.